Below are 14 T cell receptor beta chains sequenced from a single sample in a study of CD8 T cells in ankylosing spondylitis. Each CDR3 protein gets one entry after TCRdb re-called the 5' RACE reads with MiXCR. The data show roughly 40,000 distinct CDR3 sequences, approximately 11% seen once. Sequenced: blood, either unsorted or a sorted T cell fraction (not recorded which). The receptors derive from a male donor with ankylosing spondylitis or in good health (not recorded which).

This clonotype was picked up many times. The chain couples TRBV19 to TRBJ2-2, with D maybe TRBD2 (7 bases). Looked up from germline, CDR1 is LNHDA and CDR2 is SQIVND (reference sequence). CDR3 length equals 17 residues. V gave up 6 bases and J gave up 3 bases, with 20 bases separating them. The CDR3 here is CASSDPFGGADTGELFF. In DNA, the CDR3 is TGTGCCAGTAGCGATCCCTTTGGGGGGGCCGACACCGGGGAGCTGTTTTTT.

The rearrangement uses TRBV6-6 and TRBJ1-4, with D perhaps TRBD1 (5 bases). V was pared by 8 bases and J by 4 bases, with 11 bases between. The germline CDR1 and CDR2 sequences are MNHNY and SVGAGI (reference sequence). The CDR3 consists of 13 residues. CDR3 bases: TGTGCCAGCGCACCCAGGGATAATGAAAAACTGTTTTTT. Translating it yields CASAPRDNEKLFF.

This clonotype was seen repeatedly, ten times or more. The gene calls are TRBV25-1 and TRBJ2-7; D is possibly TRBD1 (6 bases). CDR1 MGHDK and CDR2 SYGVNS come from the germline V gene. V was cut by 3 bases and J by 4 bases, with 16 bases left in between. This CDR3 is built from 15 residues. The CDR3 DNA reads as TGTGCCAGCAGTGACCCCTCCGGGACAAGTTACGAGCAGTACTTC. This translates into CASSDPSGTSYEQYF.

The rearrangement uses TRBV7-9 and TRBJ2-7, with D unclear. CDR1 and CDR2 from the germline V gene are SEHNR and FQNEAQ (reference sequence). This CDR3 is built from 12 residues. Trimming removed 0 bases at V and 4 bases at J, with 4 bases between. The CDR3 sequence: CASSLAPYEQYF. The DNA of the CDR3 is TGTGCCAGCAGCTTAGCGCCGTACGAGCAGTACTTC.

In its sample, this clonotype was seen many times. The V gene is TRBV28, the J gene TRBJ1-1, with D perhaps TRBD1 (6 bases). Trimming removed 6 bases at V and 5 bases at J, with 13 bases between. The CDR3 extends over 13 amino acids. Germline V CDR1 and CDR2: MDHEN, SYDVKM. The CDR3 sequence is CASRSRGYTEAFF. Here the CDR3 DNA reads TGTGCCAGCAGGTCCAGGGGATATACTGAAGCTTTCTTT.

This clonotype was counted at least ten times. V and J are TRBV12-3 or TRBV12-4 and TRBJ1-5; no clear D. CDR3 length: 13 amino acids. Trimming cost V 4 bases and J 5 bases, with 9 bases left between them. The CDR3 reads CASSSSEDQPQHF. DNA for the CDR3: TGTGCCAGCAGTTCCTCCGAGGATCAGCCCCAGCATTTT.

This clonotype was detected ten times or more. This sequence joins TRBV20-1 and TRBJ1-2, with 8 positions matching TRBD1. The CDR3 sequence is 15 residues long. Germline V gives CDR1 DFQATT, CDR2 SNEGSKA (reference sequence). V shed 5 bases and J 4 bases; nucleotides not matched to a gene: 12. CDR3 bases: TGCAGTGCTGCCCCTATTTTGGACAGGGTCTATGGCTACACCTTC. Its translation: CSAAPILDRVYGYTF.

The V and J genes are TRBV7-2 and TRBJ2-1, with TRBD2 identical over 8 bases. The V gene end was trimmed by 1 base and the J gene end by 4 bases; junction bases not matched to a gene: 6. This CDR3 has 16 residues. Germline V lookup: CDR1 SGHTA, CDR2 FQGNSA. DNA of the CDR3: TGTGCCAGCAGCTTAGGGTTGGCTAGCGGGTACAATGAGCAGTTCTTC. Protein: CASSLGLASGYNEQFF.

This clonotype appeared many times. V usage is TRBV25-1 and J usage is TRBJ2-6; D ambiguous. This CDR3 has 15 residues. Germline V CDR1 and CDR2: MGHDK, SYGVNS. V was clipped by 2 bases and J by 4 bases, with 9 bases between them. CDR3 DNA sequence: TGTGCCAGCAGTGAACCGGCTTTGGGGGCCAACGTCCTGACTTTC. Translating gives CASSEPALGANVLTF.

This clonotype occurred many times. As DNA, the CDR3 is TGTGCCAGCGCTCCCGGGACAGGGTTAGATACGCAGTATTTT. Translation: CASAPGTGLDTQYF. This sequence joins TRBV12-3 or TRBV12-4 and TRBJ2-3; 9 nucleotides match TRBD1. This CDR3 region has 14 residues. Unmatched junction bases numbered 8, after V lost 8 bases and J lost 5 bases.

Many counts were recorded for this clonotype. The genes are TRBV24-1 and TRBJ2-1; weak D call: TRBD2 (6 bases). Germline V gene lookup returns CDR1 KGHDR and CDR2 SFDVKD. There are 16 residues in the CDR3. Trimming pared 3 bases from V and 6 bases from J, leaving 17 bases between. The CDR3 DNA sequence: TGTGCCACCAGTGATGGAGGTCGACGGGGGAGCAATGAGCAGTTCTTC. Its translation is CATSDGGRRGSNEQFF.

This clonotype was observed a handful of times. The V gene is TRBV7-2, the J gene TRBJ2-7; D is possibly TRBD1 or TRBD2 (5 bases each). There are 14 residues in the CDR3. From germline, CDR1 is SGHTA and CDR2 FQGNSA. The V gene lost 3 bases and the J gene lost 3 bases, with 12 bases spanning the gap. CDR3 residues: CASSFTWGNYEQYF. The CDR3 DNA reads TGTGCCAGCAGCTTCACTTGGGGGAACTACGAGCAGTACTTC.

This clonotype appeared many times. The rearrangement uses TRBV5-1 and TRBJ2-2; TRBD1 is a possible D gene (6 bases). Germline assignment: CDR1 SGHRS and CDR2 YFSETQ. Trimming removed 7 bases from V and 3 bases from J, with 19 bases in between. This CDR3 is built from 16 residues. The CDR3: CASRGTTTGDTGELFF. The DNA for the CDR3 is TGCGCCAGCCGGGGTACCACGACAGGCGACACCGGGGAGCTGTTTTTT.

The V gene is TRBV5-1, the J gene TRBJ2-2, with no clear D. Germline V CDR1 and CDR2: SGHRS, YFSETQ. The V end was cut by 0 bases, the J end by 5 bases, with 11 bases between. There are 15 residues in the CDR3. The CDR3 spells CASSLESHRTGELFF. Written as DNA, the CDR3 is TGCGCCAGCAGCTTGGAATCACATCGGACCGGGGAGCTGTTTTTT.